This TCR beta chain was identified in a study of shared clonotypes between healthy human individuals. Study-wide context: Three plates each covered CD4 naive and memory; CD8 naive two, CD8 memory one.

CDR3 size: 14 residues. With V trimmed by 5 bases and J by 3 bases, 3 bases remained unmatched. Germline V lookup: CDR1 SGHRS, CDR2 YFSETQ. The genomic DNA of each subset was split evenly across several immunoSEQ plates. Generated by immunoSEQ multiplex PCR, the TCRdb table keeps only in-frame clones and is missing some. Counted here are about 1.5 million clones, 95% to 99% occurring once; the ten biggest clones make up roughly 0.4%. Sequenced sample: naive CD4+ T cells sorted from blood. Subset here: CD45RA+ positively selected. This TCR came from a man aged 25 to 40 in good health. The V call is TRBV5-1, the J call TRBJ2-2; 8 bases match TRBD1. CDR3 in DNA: TGCGCCAGCAGACAGGGGGTCGACACCGGGGAGCTGTTTTTT. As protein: CASRQGVDTGELFF.